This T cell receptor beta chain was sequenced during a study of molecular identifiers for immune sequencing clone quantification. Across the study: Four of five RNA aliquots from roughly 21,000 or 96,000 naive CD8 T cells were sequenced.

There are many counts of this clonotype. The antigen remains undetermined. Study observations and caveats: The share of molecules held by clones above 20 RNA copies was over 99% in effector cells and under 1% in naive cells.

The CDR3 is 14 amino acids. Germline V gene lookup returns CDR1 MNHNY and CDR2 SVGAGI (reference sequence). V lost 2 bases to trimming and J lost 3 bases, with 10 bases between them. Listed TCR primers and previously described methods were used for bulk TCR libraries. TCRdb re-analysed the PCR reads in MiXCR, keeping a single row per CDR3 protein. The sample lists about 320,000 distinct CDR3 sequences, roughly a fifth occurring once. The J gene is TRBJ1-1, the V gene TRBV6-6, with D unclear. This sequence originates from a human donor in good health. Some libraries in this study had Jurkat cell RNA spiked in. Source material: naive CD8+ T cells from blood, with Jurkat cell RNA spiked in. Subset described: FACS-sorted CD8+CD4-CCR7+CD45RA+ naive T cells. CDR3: CASSYNEGDTEAFF. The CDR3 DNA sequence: TGTGCCAGCAGTTACAATGAGGGTGACACTGAAGCTTTCTTT.